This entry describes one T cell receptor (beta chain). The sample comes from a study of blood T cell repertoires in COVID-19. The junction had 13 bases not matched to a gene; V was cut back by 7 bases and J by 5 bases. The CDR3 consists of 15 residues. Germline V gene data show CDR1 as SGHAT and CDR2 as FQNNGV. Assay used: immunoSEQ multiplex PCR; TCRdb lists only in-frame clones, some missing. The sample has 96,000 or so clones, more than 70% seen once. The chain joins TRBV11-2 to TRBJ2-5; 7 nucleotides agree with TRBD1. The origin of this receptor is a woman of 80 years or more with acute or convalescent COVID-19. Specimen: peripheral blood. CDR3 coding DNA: TGTGCCAGCAACAATAGGGCCGACAGGGTTGAGACCCAGTACTTC. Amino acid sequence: CASNNRADRVETQYF.